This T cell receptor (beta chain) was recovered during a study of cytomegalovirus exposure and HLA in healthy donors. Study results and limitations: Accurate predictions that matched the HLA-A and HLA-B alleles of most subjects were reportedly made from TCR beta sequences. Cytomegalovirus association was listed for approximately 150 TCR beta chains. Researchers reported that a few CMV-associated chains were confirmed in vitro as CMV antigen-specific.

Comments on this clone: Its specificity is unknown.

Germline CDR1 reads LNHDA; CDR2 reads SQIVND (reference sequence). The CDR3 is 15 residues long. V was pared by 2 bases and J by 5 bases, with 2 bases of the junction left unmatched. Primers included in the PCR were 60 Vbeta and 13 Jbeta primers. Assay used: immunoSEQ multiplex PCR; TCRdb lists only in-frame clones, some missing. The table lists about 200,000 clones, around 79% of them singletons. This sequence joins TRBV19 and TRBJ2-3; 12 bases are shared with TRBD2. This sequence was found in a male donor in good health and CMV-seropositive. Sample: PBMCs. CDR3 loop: CASSIRGLAGDTQYF. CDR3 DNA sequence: TGTGCCAGTAGTATACGGGGACTAGCGGGAGATACGCAGTATTTT.